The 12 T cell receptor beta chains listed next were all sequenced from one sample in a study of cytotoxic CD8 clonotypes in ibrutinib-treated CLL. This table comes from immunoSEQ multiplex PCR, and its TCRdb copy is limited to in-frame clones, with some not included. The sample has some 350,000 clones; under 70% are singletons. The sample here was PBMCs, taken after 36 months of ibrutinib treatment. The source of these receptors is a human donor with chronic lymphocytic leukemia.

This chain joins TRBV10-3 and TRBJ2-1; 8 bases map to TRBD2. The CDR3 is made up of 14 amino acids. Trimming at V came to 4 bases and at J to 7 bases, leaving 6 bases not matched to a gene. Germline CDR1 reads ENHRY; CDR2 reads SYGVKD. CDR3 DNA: TGTGCCATCAGTGCGTACGGGGGGGCAAATGAGCAGTTCTTC. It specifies CAISAYGGANEQFF.

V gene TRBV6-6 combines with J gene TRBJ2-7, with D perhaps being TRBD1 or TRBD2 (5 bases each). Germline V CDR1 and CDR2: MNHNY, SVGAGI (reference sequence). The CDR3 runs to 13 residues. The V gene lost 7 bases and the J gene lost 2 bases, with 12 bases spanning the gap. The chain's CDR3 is CASTPGRPYEQYF. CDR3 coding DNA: TGTGCCAGCACCCCGGGACGCCCCTACGAGCAGTACTTC.

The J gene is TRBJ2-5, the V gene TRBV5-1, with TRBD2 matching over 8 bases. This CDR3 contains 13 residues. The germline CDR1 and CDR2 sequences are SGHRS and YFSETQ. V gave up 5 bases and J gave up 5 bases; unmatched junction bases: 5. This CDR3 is CASRVGLGETQYF. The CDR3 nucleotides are TGCGCCAGCAGGGTGGGACTAGGCGAGACCCAGTACTTC.

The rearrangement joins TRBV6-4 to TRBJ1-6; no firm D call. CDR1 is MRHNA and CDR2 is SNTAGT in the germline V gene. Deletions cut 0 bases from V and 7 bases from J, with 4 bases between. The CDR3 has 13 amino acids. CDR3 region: CASSDSRNSPLHF. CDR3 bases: TGTGCCAGCAGTGACTCAAGGAATTCACCCCTCCACTTT.

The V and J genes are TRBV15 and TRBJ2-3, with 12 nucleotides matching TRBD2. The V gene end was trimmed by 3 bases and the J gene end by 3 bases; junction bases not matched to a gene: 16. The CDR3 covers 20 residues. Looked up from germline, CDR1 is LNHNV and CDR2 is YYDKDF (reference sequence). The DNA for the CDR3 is TGTGCCACCAGCAGCCATGGGCTAGCGGGGGGGCTAGGGAGGACAGATACGCAGTATTTT. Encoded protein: CATSSHGLAGGLGRTDTQYF. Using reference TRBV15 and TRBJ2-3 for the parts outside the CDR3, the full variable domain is DAMVIQNPRYQVTQFGKPVTLSCSQTLNHNVMYWYQQKSSQAPKLLFHYYDKDFNNEADTPDNFQSRRPNTSFCFLDIRSPGLGDTAMYLCATSSHGLAGGLGRTDTQYFGPGTRLTVL.

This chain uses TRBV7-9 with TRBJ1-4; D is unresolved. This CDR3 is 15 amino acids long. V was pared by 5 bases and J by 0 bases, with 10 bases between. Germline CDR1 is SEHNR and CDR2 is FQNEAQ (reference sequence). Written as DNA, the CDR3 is TGTGCCAGCAGCATGCCGGATGCAACTAATGAAAAACTGTTTTTT. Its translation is CASSMPDATNEKLFF.

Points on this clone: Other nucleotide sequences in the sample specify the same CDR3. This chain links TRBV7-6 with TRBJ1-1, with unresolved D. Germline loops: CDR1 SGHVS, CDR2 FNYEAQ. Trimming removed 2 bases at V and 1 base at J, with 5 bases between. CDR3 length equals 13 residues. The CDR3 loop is CASSLSENTEAFF. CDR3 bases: TGTGCCAGCAGCTTATCAGAGAACACTGAAGCTTTCTTT.

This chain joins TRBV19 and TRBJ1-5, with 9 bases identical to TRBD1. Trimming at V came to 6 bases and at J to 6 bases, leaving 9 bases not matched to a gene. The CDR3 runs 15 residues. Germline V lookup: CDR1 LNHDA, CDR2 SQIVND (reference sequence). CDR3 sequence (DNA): TGTGCCAGTAGGCTTACAGGGGGCGTAGCTCAGCCCCAGCATTTT. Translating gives CASRLTGGVAQPQHF.

CDR3 loop: CASSMTGLGNTIYF. The CDR3, as DNA: TGCGCCAGCTCGATGACGGGACTAGGAAACACCATATATTTT. The chain carries TRBV10-2 and TRBJ1-3, with D tentatively TRBD1 (5 bases). Germline lookup yields CDR1 WSHSY and CDR2 SAAADI. V dropped 8 bases and J dropped 4 bases, with 15 bases sitting between them. This CDR3 is 14 amino acids long.

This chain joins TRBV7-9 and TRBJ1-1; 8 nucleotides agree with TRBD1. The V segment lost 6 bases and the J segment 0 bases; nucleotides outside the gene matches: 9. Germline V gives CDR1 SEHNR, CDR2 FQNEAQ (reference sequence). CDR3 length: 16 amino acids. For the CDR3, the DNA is TGTGCCAGCAGTCTTAGGACAGGGTGGATGAACACTGAAGCTTTCTTT. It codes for CASSLRTGWMNTEAFF.

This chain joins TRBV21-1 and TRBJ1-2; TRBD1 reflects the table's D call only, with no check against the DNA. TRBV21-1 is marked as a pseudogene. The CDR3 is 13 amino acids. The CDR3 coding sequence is TGTGCCAGCAGCAAAAGGGGGCCGGCGGGCTACACCTTC. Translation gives CASSKRGPAGYTF.

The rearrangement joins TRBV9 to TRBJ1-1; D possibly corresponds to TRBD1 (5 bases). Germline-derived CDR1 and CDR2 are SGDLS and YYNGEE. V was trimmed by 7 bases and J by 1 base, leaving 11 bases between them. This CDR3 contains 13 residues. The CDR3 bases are TGTGCCAGCGGGAACAGGAGGAACACTGAAGCTTTCTTT. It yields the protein CASGNRRNTEAFF.